This is a list of T cell receptor beta chains from one sample in a study of T-cell reconstitution after alpha-beta-depleted transplantation in children. From the PCR reads, TCRdb called clonotypes with MiXCR, one entry per CDR3 protein. This repertoire shows 300,000 to 400,000 distinct CDR3 sequences, roughly 21% found once; its top ten account for 9.5% to 12%. Sample: PBMCs, mostly from graft donor cells, taken 180 days after TCRalphabeta/CD19-depleted stem cell transplant. Source of these receptors: a male patient aged 5 to 17 who had a stem cell transplant for acute lymphoblastic leukemia, so the T cells may come from the graft donor. The CDR3 runs from the conserved cysteine through the conserved F or W. The order of the fields is V gene, CDR3 protein.

TRBV5-1,CASSGGGLAGNNEQFF
TRBV2,CASSAYRASSYNEQFF
TRBV20-1,CSARLPPTGHLSGNTIYF
TRBV12-5,CASGPGTTRTDTQYF
TRBV7-9,CASIRWAQETQYF
TRBV7-9,CASSSGTVYGYTF
TRBV12-3/TRBV12-4,CASSPGQVYNEQFF
TRBV10-3,CAIQGTGVQETQYF
TRBV18,CASSPPGRTMNTEAFF
TRBV6-1,CASSPPPRYEKLFF
TRBV20-1,CSARITYEQYF
TRBV6-1,CASSYDRAVKYEQYF
TRBV5-1,CASSSGLAGLMPQFF
TRBV20-1,CSASASGMGQPQHF
TRBV12-3/TRBV12-4,CASSLDTGIRNTEAFF
TRBV29-1,CSVELRDRGAFF
TRBV7-3,CASSLRGGAGQPQHF
TRBV6-1,CASSTRTGGKGKLFF
TRBV28,CASSPGTGETDTQYF
TRBV12-3/TRBV12-4,CASSLATQSYGYTF
TRBV21-1,CASSKKGNRQGASYEQYF
TRBV5-4,CASSLRGSFHEQYF
TRBV27,CASSPGQGLFQPQHF
TRBV5-1,CASNFLAGVPDTQYF
TRBV24-1,CATSGRGYYNEQFF
TRBV5-1,CASSLAEGGRHEQYF
TRBV28,CASNLGTLGGNIQYF
TRBV5-1,CASSLYRTSGTNQETQYF
TRBV20-1,CSARDRGRIRSEQYF
TRBV3-1,CASSSLAGGPPDTQYF
TRBV20-1,CSARDGRGPDTQYF
TRBV9,CASSRREGSNQPQHF
TRBV2,CASRTPGTRTGELFF
TRBV20-1,CSARESGRGFNSPLHF
TRBV12-3/TRBV12-4,CASTDYNEQFF
TRBV12-5,CASGLGRGYEQYF
TRBV7-9,CASSSPGGWEKLFF
TRBV21-1,CASSKERDRGSETRVGNTIYF
TRBV12-3/TRBV12-4,CASSLVGGQGGELFF
TRBV15,CATSRDPRGAYEQYF
TRBV25-1,CASSQGAYNEQFF
TRBV29-1,CSVRQGPRTDTQYF
TRBV29-1,CSVWTGTGELFF
TRBV20-1,CSAMPGENTGELFF
TRBV4-2,CASSRDRGLISEQFF
TRBV5-7,CASSLKTGKRYEQYF
TRBV7-9,CASSPLLTGNDGYTF
TRBV20-1,CSARPGLENTGELFF
TRBV5-1,CASSWGVIPNNEQFF
TRBV20-1,CSARGLGYYEQYF
TRBV5-1,CASSLARLSLRSYEQYF
TRBV20-1,CSAGQYNEQFF